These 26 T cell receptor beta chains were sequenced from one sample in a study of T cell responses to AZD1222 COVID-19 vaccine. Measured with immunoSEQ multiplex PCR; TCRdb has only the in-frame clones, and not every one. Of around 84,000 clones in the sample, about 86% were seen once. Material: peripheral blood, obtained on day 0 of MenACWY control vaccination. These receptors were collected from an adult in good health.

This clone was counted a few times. CDR3: CASRATGSTEAFF. DNA for the CDR3: TGTGCCAGCAGGGCGACAGGGAGCACTGAAGCTTTCTTT. J is TRBJ1-1 and V is TRBV6-5; TRBD1 matches at 7 bases. There are 13 residues in the CDR3. V lost 6 bases to trimming and J lost 4 bases; unmatched junction nucleotides: 5. Germline CDR1 is MNHEY and CDR2 is SVGAGI.

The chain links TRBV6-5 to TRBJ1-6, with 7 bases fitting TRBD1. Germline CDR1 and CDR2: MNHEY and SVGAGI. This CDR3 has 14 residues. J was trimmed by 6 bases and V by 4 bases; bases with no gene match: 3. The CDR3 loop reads CASSSGQVNSPLHF. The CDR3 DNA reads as TGTGCCAGCAGTTCTGGACAGGTTAATTCACCCCTCCACTTT.

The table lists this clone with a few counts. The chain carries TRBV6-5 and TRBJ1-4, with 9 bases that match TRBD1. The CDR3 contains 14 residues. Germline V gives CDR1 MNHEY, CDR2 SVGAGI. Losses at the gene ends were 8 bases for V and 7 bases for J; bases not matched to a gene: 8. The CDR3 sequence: CASAEGQGGEKLFF. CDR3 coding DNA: TGTGCCAGCGCTGAGGGACAGGGAGGTGAAAAACTGTTTTTT.

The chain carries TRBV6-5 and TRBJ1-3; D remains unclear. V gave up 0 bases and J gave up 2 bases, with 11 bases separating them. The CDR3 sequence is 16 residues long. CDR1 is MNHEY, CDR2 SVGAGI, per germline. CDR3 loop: CASSYSKAATGNTIYF. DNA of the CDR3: TGTGCCAGCAGTTACTCGAAGGCAGCTACTGGAAACACCATATATTTT.

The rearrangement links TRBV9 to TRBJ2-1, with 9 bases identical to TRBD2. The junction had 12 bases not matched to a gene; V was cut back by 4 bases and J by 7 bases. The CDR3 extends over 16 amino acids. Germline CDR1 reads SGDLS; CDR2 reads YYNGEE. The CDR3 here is CASSSRTSAARNEQFF. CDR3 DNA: TGTGCCAGCAGCTCCCGGACTAGCGCGGCCCGGAATGAGCAGTTCTTC.

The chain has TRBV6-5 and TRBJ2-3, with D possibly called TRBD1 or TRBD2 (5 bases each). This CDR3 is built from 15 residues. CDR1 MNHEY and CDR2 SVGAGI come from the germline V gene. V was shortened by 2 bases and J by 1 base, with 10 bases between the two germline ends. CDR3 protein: CASSYMGTRTDTQYF. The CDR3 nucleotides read TGTGCCAGCAGTTACATGGGGACCCGCACAGATACGCAGTATTTT.

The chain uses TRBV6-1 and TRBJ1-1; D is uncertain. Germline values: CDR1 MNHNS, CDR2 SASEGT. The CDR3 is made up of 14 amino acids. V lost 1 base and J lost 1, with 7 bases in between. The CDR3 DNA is TGTGCCAGCAGTGAAGGCAGGTGGAACACTGAAGCTTTCTTT. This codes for CASSEGRWNTEAFF.

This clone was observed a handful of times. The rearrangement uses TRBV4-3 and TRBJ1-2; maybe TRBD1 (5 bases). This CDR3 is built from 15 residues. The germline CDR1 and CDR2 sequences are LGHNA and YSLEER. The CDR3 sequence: CPTSRVGESNYGYTF. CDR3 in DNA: TGCCCCACCAGCCGAGTGGGGGAGTCTAACTATGGCTACACCTTC.

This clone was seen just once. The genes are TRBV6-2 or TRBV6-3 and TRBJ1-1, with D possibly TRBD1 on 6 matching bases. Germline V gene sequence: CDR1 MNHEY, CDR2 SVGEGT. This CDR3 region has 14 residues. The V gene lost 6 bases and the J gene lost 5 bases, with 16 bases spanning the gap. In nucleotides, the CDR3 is TGTGCCAGCAGCCGGGAGGGGGGTTGGACTGAAGCTTTCTTT. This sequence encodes CASSREGGWTEAFF.

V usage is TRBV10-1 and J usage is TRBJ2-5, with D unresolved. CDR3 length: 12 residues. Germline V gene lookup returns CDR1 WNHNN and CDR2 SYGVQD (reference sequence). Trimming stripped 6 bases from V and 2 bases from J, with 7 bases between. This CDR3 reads CASRTPQETQYF. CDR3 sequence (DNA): TGCGCCAGCAGAACACCACAAGAGACCCAGTACTTC.

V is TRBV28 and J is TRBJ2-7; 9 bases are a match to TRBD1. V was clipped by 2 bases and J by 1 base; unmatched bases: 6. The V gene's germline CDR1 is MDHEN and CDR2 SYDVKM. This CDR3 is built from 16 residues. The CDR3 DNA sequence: TGTGCCAGCAGTTTAATAGGACAGGGGATTTCCTACGAGCAGTACTTC. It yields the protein CASSLIGQGISYEQYF.

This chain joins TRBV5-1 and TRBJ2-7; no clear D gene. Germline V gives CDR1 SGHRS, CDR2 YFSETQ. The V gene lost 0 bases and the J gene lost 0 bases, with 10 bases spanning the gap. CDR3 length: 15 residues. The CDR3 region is CASSLGYGSSYEQYF. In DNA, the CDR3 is TGCGCCAGCAGCTTGGGCTACGGTAGCTCCTACGAGCAGTACTTC.

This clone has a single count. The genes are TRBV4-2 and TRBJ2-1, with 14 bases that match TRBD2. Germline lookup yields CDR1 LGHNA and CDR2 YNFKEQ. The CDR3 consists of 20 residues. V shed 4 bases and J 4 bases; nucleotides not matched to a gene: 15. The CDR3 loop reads CASSPRLAGGPLASYNEQFF. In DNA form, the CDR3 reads TGTGCCAGCAGCCCCCGACTAGCGGGGGGGCCCCTGGCATCTTACAATGAGCAGTTCTTC.

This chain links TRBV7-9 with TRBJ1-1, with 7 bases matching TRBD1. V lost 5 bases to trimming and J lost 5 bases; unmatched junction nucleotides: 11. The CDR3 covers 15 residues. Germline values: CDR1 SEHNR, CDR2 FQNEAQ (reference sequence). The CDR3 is CASSLQEGARTEAFF. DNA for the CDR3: TGTGCCAGCAGCCTACAGGAGGGGGCGCGAACTGAAGCTTTCTTT.

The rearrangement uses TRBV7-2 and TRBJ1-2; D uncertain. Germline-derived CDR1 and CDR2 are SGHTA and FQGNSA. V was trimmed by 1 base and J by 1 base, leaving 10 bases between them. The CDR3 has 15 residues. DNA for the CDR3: TGTGCCAGCAGCTTAGTGGCCGATGGTAACTATGGCTACACCTTC. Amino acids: CASSLVADGNYGYTF.

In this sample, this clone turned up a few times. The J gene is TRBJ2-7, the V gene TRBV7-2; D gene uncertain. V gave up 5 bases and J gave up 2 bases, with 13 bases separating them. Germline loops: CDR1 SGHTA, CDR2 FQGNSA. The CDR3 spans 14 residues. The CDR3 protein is CASSPSLRAYEQYF. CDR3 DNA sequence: TGTGCCAGCAGCCCCAGCTTAAGGGCCTACGAGCAGTACTTC.

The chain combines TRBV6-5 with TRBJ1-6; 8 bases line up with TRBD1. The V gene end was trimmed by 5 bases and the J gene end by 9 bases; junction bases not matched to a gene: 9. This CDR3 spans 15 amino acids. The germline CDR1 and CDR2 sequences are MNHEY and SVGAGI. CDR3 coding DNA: TGTGCCAGCAGTCCCGGACAGGGAGGAAGTTCACCCCTCCACTTT. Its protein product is CASSPGQGGSSPLHF.

The CDR3 loop is CASSLWAASNTEAFF. CDR3 bases: TGTGCCAGCAGCTTGTGGGCAGCTTCGAACACTGAAGCTTTCTTT. The V call is TRBV5-4, the J call TRBJ1-1, with no clear D. The CDR3 covers 15 residues. CDR1 and CDR2 from the germline V gene are SGHNT and YYREEE (reference sequence). Trimming left V 1 base short and J 1 base short, with 11 bases between.

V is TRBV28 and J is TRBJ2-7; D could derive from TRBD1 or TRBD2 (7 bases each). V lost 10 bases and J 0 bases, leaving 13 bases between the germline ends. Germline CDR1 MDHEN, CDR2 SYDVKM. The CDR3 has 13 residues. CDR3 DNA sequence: TGTGCCACCCAGGGGGGGGCCTCCTACGAGCAGTACTTC. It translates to CATQGGASYEQYF.

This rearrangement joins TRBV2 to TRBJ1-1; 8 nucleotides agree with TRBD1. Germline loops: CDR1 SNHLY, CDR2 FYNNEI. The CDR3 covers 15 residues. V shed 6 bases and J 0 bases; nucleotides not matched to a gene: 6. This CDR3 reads CASSRGTGMNTEAFF. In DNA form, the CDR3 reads TGTGCCAGCAGCCGAGGGACAGGAATGAACACTGAAGCTTTCTTT. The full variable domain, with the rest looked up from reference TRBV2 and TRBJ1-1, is EPEVTQTPSHQVTQMGQEVILRCVPISNHLYFYWYRQILGQKVEFLVSFYNNEISEKSEIFDDQFSVERPDGSNFTLKIRSTKLEDSAMYFCASSRGTGMNTEAFFGQGTRLTVV.

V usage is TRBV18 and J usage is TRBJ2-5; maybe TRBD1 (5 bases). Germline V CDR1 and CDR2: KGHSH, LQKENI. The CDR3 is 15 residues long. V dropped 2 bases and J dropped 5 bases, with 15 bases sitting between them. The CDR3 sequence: CASSPELGARETQYF. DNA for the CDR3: TGTGCCAGCTCACCAGAACTTGGGGCGCGGGAGACCCAGTACTTC.

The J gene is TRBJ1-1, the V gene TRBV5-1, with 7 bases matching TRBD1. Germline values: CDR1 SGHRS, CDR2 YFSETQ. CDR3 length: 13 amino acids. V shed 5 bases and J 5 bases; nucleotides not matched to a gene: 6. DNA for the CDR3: TGCGCCAGCAGGGTAGGACAGGAAACTGAAGCTTTCTTT. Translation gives CASRVGQETEAFF.

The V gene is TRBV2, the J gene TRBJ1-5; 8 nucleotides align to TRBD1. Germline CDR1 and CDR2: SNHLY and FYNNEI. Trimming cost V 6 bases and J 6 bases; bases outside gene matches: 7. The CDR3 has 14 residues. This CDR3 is CASSSDRDAQPQHF. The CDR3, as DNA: TGTGCCAGCAGCTCGGACAGGGACGCTCAGCCCCAGCATTTT. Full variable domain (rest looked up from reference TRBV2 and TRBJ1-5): EPEVTQTPSHQVTQMGQEVILRCVPISNHLYFYWYRQILGQKVEFLVSFYNNEISEKSEIFDDQFSVERPDGSNFTLKIRSTKLEDSAMYFCASSSDRDAQPQHFGDGTRLSIL.

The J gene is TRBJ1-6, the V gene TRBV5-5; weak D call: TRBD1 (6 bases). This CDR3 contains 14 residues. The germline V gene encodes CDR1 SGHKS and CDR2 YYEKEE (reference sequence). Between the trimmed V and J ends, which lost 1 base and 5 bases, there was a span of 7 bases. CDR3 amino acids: CASSLTGNNSPLHF. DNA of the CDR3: TGTGCCAGCAGCTTGACAGGGAATAATTCACCCCTCCACTTT. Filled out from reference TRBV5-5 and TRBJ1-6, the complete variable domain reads DAGVTQSPTHLIKTRGQQVTLRCSPISGHKSVSWYQQVLGQGPQFIFQYYEKEERGRGNFPDRFSARQFPNYSSELNVNALLLGDSALYLCASSLTGNNSPLHFGNGTRLTVT.

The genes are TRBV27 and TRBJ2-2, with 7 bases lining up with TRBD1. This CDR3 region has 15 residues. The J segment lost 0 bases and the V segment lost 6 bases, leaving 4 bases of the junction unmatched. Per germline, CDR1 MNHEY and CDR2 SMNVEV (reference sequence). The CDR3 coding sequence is TGTGCCAGCAGACTAGGGACAGCGAACACCGGGGAGCTGTTTTTT. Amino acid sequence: CASRLGTANTGELFF.

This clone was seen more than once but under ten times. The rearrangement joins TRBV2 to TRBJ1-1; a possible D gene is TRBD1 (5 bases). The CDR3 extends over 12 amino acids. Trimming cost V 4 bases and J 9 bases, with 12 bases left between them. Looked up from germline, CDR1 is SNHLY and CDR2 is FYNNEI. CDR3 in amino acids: CASSVPGRQAFF. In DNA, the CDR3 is TGTGCCAGCAGTGTCCCGGGACGGCAAGCTTTCTTT.